The clone carrying this T cell receptor (beta chain) occurred a few times. Its antigen is currently unknown. This sample was taken from a study of CD8+CD57+ T cells in acquired aplastic anemia. Study conclusions and caveats: It was found that approximately 29 CD8+ CDR3 sequences were shared between patients and controls.

Germline loops: CDR1 LNHNV, CDR2 YYDKDF (reference sequence). The CDR3 runs 13 residues. The germline V and J ends were trimmed by 0 bases and 11 bases, with 14 bases remaining between them. The TCR beta profiling, which covered VDJ combination and CDR3 sequence, was carried out using genomic DNA as the template. MiXCR, run by TCRdb on the reads, gives a single entry per CDR3 protein. The sample shows under 250,000 distinct CDR3 sequences, 34% of them seen only once. The chain uses TRBV15 and TRBJ2-7; D gene uncertain. Sequencing used sorted CD4+, CD8+, or CD8+CD57+ T cells (not recorded which) from PBMCs. The TCR sequence derives from a human donor in good health, serving as a control. The CDR3 coding sequence is TGTGCCACCAGCAGAGATCCCCCCGGAAACAAGTACTTC. This gives the protein CATSRDPPGNKYF.